A selection of T cell receptor beta chains follows, all from one sample in a study of T-cell reconstitution after alpha-beta-depleted transplantation in children. Each CDR3 protein is one row after TCRdb ran MiXCR on the PCR reads. This sample carries about 460,000 distinct CDR3 sequences, more than 9% of them seen once, and the ten largest clones take 2%. Here the sequenced sample was PBMCs, taken before TCRalphabeta/CD19-depleted stem cell transplant. The source is a child aged 2-9 years with inherited bone marrow failure, due to receive a stem cell transplant. CDR3s include the opening cysteine and the closing phenylalanine or tryptophan. D genes are given only for firm matches. Expanded clones are given a class, and other clones once, few, many or no size at all.

>.|many|TRBJ2-7|TRBV27
TGTGCCAGCAGGTCGACTAGGGTCGGCGAGCAGTACTTC
CASRSTRVGEQYF
>TRBD2|many|TRBJ2-3|TRBV7-9
TGTGCCAGCAGCTTCGGGACTACTTTCACAGATACGCAGTATTTT
CASSFGTTFTDTQYF
>.|.|TRBJ2-6|TRBV7-9
TGTGCCAGCAGCCCAGGGTGGGGGCCAACTGGGGCCAACGTCCTGACTTTC
CASSPGWGPTGANVLTF
>TRBD1|many|TRBJ1-2|TRBV27
TGTGCCAGCAGTGACCGGACAGGAAACTATGGCTACACCTTC
CASSDRTGNYGYTF
>.|many|TRBJ2-6|TRBV6-5
TGTGCCAGCAGTTACTCGACCTCTGGGGCCAACGTCCTGACTTTC
CASSYSTSGANVLTF
>TRBD2|.|TRBJ2-5|TRBV2
TGTGCCAGCAGAGGCAGACTAGCGGGAGGCCCGGGGCAGACCCAGTACTTC
CASRGRLAGGPGQTQYF
>.|many|TRBJ2-3|TRBV27
TGTGCCAGCAGTTTGATCGCCACAGATACGCAGTATTTT
CASSLIATDTQYF
>.|many|TRBJ2-1|TRBV4-3
TGCGCCAGCAGCCAATACCTAGCGCCCCCCTACAATGAGCAGTTCTTC
CASSQYLAPPYNEQFF
>.|many|TRBJ2-2|TRBV5-4
TGTGCCAGCGGGAGCGGGGAGCTGTTTTTT
CASGSGELFF
>TRBD2|.|TRBJ2-2|TRBV20-1
TGCAGTGCTAGTGTTCTAGCGGGAGTTCCCGGGGAGCTGTTTTTT
CSASVLAGVPGELFF
>.|many|TRBJ1-4|TRBV29-1
TGCAGCGTAGGAAGCCAGATGGATGAAAAACTGTTTTTT
CSVGSQMDEKLFF
>TRBD2|.|TRBJ2-1|TRBV27
TGTGCCAGCAGACCCCGGACTAGGGGATTTAGCTCCTACAATGAGCAGTTCTTC
CASRPRTRGFSSYNEQFF
>TRBD2|few|TRBJ2-3|TRBV20-1
TGCAGTGCGAGGATACTAGCGGGGACAGATACGCAGTATTTT
CSARILAGTDTQYF
>.|many|TRBJ2-3|TRBV7-6
TGTGCCAGCAGCTTAGAGGGATTTAATGCGCAGTATTTT
CASSLEGFNAQYF
>.|many|TRBJ2-1|TRBV20-1
TGCAGTGCCAGAAGATATGAGCAGTTCTTC
CSARRYEQFF
>.|many|TRBJ1-5|TRBV15
TGTGCCACCAGCAGAGAGGTGGGCGATCAGCCCCAGCATTTT
CATSREVGDQPQHF